One and the same sample provided the 18 T cell receptor beta chains below, sequenced in a study of T cell changes during pregnancy in multiple sclerosis. Sequencing was performed with immunoSEQ multiplex PCR; in TCRdb, only in-frame clones are kept and a portion is missing. Counted here are 51,000 or so clones, around 93% occurring once; the ten biggest clones make up 1.5% to 2%. Sample: peripheral blood, taken in the second trimester of pregnancy. These receptors came from a female donor with multiple sclerosis, enrolled in a pregnancy study.

The J gene is TRBJ2-1, the V gene TRBV6-5; no definite D call. Germline CDR1 reads MNHEY; CDR2 reads SVGAGI. The CDR3 consists of 16 residues. The V end was cut by 0 bases, the J end by 3 bases, with 12 bases between. The DNA of the CDR3 is TGTGCCAGCAGTTACTCGAGGAGACCCTTCTACAATGAGCAGTTCTTC. It codes for CASSYSRRPFYNEQFF.

The chain uses TRBV18 and TRBJ2-3, with D uncertain. Looked up from germline, CDR1 is KGHSH and CDR2 is LQKENI. V lost 5 bases and J 2 bases, leaving 11 bases between the germline ends. There are 14 residues in the CDR3. This CDR3 is CASSNRGITDTQYF. CDR3 in DNA: TGTGCCAGCTCAAATCGAGGCATCACAGATACGCAGTATTTT.

V and J are TRBV5-1 and TRBJ2-3; TRBD1 is a possible D gene (6 bases). Trimming left V 3 bases short and J 0 bases short, with 11 bases between. This CDR3 has 15 amino acids. Per the germline V gene, CDR1 is SGHRS and CDR2 is YFSETQ. The CDR3 protein is CASSSGALSTDTQYF. The DNA for the CDR3 is TGCGCCAGCAGCTCAGGGGCACTGAGCACAGATACGCAGTATTTT.

V and J are TRBV7-2 and TRBJ2-3, with unresolved D. Germline-derived CDR1 and CDR2 are SGHTA and FQGNSA. Trimming cost V 0 bases and J 0 bases, with 4 bases left between them. CDR3 length: 14 amino acids. The CDR3 reads CASSLAHSTDTQYF. CDR3 bases: TGTGCCAGCAGCTTAGCACATAGCACAGATACGCAGTATTTT.

The rearrangement joins TRBV19 to TRBJ2-5; 11 bases are shared with TRBD2. Germline-derived CDR1 and CDR2 are LNHDA and SQIVND (reference sequence). This CDR3 contains 15 residues. The ends lost 5 bases at V and 2 bases at J; junction bases unmatched: 4. The DNA of the CDR3 is TGTGCCAGTAGTTTACTAGCGGGGGCGCAAGAGACCCAGTACTTC. Protein sequence: CASSLLAGAQETQYF. Supplemented by reference TRBV19 and TRBJ2-5, the full variable domain reads DGGITQSPKYLFRKEGQNVTLSCEQNLNHDAMYWYRQDPGQGLRLIYYSQIVNDFQKGDIAEGYSVSREKKESFPLTVTSAQKNPTAFYLCASSLLAGAQETQYFGPGTRLLVL.

The chain uses TRBV4-3 and TRBJ2-3; TRBD2 agrees at 11 bases. Germline V gene lookup returns CDR1 LGHNA and CDR2 YSLEER. Unmatched junction bases numbered 4, after V lost 0 bases and J lost 5 bases. The CDR3 is made up of 16 amino acids. The CDR3 spells CASSQDTSGSIDTQYF. Written as DNA, the CDR3 is TGCGCCAGCAGCCAAGATACTAGCGGGAGTATAGATACGCAGTATTTT.

V and J are TRBV19 and TRBJ2-7; 16 positions agree with TRBD2. The length of the CDR3 is 15 residues. Germline V gene sequence: CDR1 LNHDA, CDR2 SQIVND (reference sequence). V trimming: 6 bases; J trimming: 2 bases; junction bases outside the gene matches: 1. The CDR3 DNA is TGTGCCAGTAGCGGGACTAGCGGGAGGGCCTACGAGCAGTACTTC. Amino acid sequence: CASSGTSGRAYEQYF.

This chain connects TRBV10-3 to TRBJ2-1; 7 nucleotides agree with TRBD2. In germline, CDR1 is ENHRY, CDR2 SYGVKD. This CDR3 comprises 17 residues. Germline trimming cut 0 bases from V and 8 bases from J; bases unmatched to any gene: 13. The CDR3 coding sequence is TGTGCCATCAGTGAGTCTGGGGGGGAGCCGACCTTCGATGAGCAGTTCTTC. This translates into CAISESGGEPTFDEQFF.

This chain uses TRBV5-6 with TRBJ1-1, with TRBD1 matching over 12 bases. Unmatched junction bases numbered 9, after V lost 4 bases and J lost 5 bases. CDR1 is SGHDT and CDR2 is YYEEEE in the germline V gene. This CDR3 has 16 amino acids. The CDR3 DNA reads TGTGCCAGCAGCGGGGGACAGGGGGCGGTAAGGACTGAAGCTTTCTTT. It encodes CASSGGQGAVRTEAFF.

This clone was recorded once. The V gene is TRBV5-1, the J gene TRBJ2-7; possible D gene TRBD1, 6 bases. V dropped 4 bases and J dropped 1 base, with 21 bases sitting between them. The CDR3 has 17 residues. The germline gives CDR1 SGHRS, CDR2 YFSETQ. Written as DNA, the CDR3 is TGCGCCAGCAGCCATAATAAGCTATCAGGGGTTTCCTACGAGCAGTACTTC. This translates into CASSHNKLSGVSYEQYF.

This chain connects TRBV7-2 to TRBJ2-5; 9 bases are shared with TRBD1. This CDR3 is 14 amino acids long. Germline loops: CDR1 SGHTA, CDR2 FQGNSA. With 5 bases clipped from V and 4 bases from J, the junction kept 5 bases outside the gene matches. CDR3 in DNA: TGTGCCAGCAGCCCACAGGGGGCGGGAGAGACCCAGTACTTC. Translated, it gives CASSPQGAGETQYF.

The gene calls are TRBV5-6 and TRBJ1-6; D is unresolved. Germline CDR1 SGHDT, CDR2 YYEEEE. The CDR3 is 14 residues long. The ends were cut back, 1 base at V and 4 bases at J, with 6 bases in the middle. CDR3 sequence: CASSLIQYNSPLHF. In nucleotides, the CDR3 is TGTGCCAGCAGCTTGATACAGTATAATTCACCCCTCCACTTT.

The chain couples TRBV7-9 to TRBJ2-1; 9 bases map to TRBD2. This CDR3 spans 15 amino acids. V trimming: 5 bases; J trimming: 15 bases; junction bases outside the gene matches: 17. Looked up from germline, CDR1 is SEHNR and CDR2 is FQNEAQ (reference sequence). Here the CDR3 DNA reads TGTGCCAGCAGCCCGTCCGGACTAGCGATCGGTGGTCCGTTCTTC. It encodes CASSPSGLAIGGPFF.

V is TRBV5-1 and J is TRBJ2-7; TRBD2 agrees at 11 bases. CDR1 is SGHRS and CDR2 is YFSETQ in the germline V gene. Germline trimming cut 5 bases from V and 0 bases from J; bases unmatched to any gene: 4. The CDR3 spans 15 residues. CDR3 in DNA: TGCGCCAGCAGATCGGGACTAGCGGCCTCCTACGAGCAGTACTTC. Its translation is CASRSGLAASYEQYF.

Worth noting for this clone: The junction departs from the called germline gene at one end, perhaps through a read error. This chain joins TRBV7-7 and TRBJ2-7, with TRBD1 matching over 8 bases. The CDR3 loop spans 17 amino acids. Germline CDR1 reads SSHAT; CDR2 reads FNYEAQ (reference sequence). Here the CDR3 DNA reads TGTGCTAGCACCTTAAACCCGGACAGGGACGTCTCCTACGAGCAGTACTTC. It specifies CASTLNPDRDVSYEQYF.

The chain combines TRBV4-1 with TRBJ2-7; 9 bases line up with TRBD2. Trimming at V came to 4 bases and at J to 2 bases, leaving 6 bases not matched to a gene. Germline CDR1 MGHRA, CDR2 YSYEKL. The CDR3 spans 15 residues. CDR3 DNA sequence: TGCGCCAGCAGCCTAACGACTAGCGGAACCTACGAGCAGTACTTC. As protein: CASSLTTSGTYEQYF.

The V and J genes are TRBV10-2 and TRBJ2-7, with TRBD1 identical over 7 bases. Germline V gene sequence: CDR1 WSHSY, CDR2 SAAADI. V gave up 6 bases and J gave up 2 bases; unmatched junction bases: 7. The CDR3 is 14 residues long. This chain's CDR3 is CASSERDRTYEQYF. CDR3 coding DNA: TGCGCCAGCAGCGAAAGGGACAGAACCTACGAGCAGTACTTC.

This chain connects TRBV7-6 to TRBJ2-1, with D tentatively TRBD2 (6 bases). Looked up from germline, CDR1 is SGHVS and CDR2 is FNYEAQ. This CDR3 is 14 amino acids long. The V and J ends lost 4 bases and 10 bases respectively, with 17 bases between them. This CDR3 is CASSSARDDGEQFF. CDR3 sequence (DNA): TGTGCCAGCAGCTCGGCGCGGGACGATGGCGAGCAGTTCTTC.